The entry that follows covers one TCR beta chain sequence. It lacks a known antigen. Per-base quality was not reported, and no clone a single base away is much larger than it. The data originate from a study of blood T cell repertoires in COVID-19 (dated by TCRdb to 2019 to 2021). Notes on the research overall: Collaborator samples came from the United States, Italy and Spain and covered acute and convalescent phases of COVID-19. The material from the prospective study consisted of cDNA or gDNA derived from T cells, B-cell-depleted T cells, or PBMCs. The samples were drawn from two sources: the first 160 participants of the ongoing ImmuneRACE study, and 1,000 to 1,500 subjects contributed by 6 global collaborators. Where HLA class I and class II types were available, the types were taken from metadata supplied by the sample provider, not from assay-based typing. The repertoires were released in a freely available public database meant as a resource for research on the immune response to SARS-CoV-2. The dataset comprised deeply sampled blood TCRbeta repertoires from subjects exposed to, actively infected with, or recovered from COVID-19. Nearly every sample came with metadata listing a de-identified subject ID, COVID-19 status, age in years and sex. What the research found in general, with its limitations: The amount of clinical and demographic metadata varied by source and participant and was provided uncurated.

Participants in the prospective study were aged 18 to 89 years, lived in 20 to 25 United States geographic areas, and enrolled through a virtual design. In the prospective study, cohorts were assigned on the basis of participant-reported clinical history obtained from a screening survey and a study questionnaire. In the prospective study, whole blood, serum and a nasopharyngeal or oropharyngeal swab were collected from each participant by mobile phlebotomists. Additional blood draws and questionnaires over an approximately 2-month period could optionally be provided by prospective study participants. Before DNA extraction, prospective study blood samples were shipped either frozen or at room temperature. Cut back by 8 bases and 5 bases, the V and J ends lie 15 bases apart. From cysteine to phenylalanine, the CDR3 is 13 amino acids long. Just CDR3 DNA is preserved here, 39 bases in frame from base 1. CDR1 and CDR2 are drawn from the germline V gene: MGHDK, SYGVNS.

TCRbeta CDR3 regions were amplified from genomic DNA using the immunoSEQ Assay, a bias-controlled multiplex PCR. The authors processed their data as follows. Within the assay, amplification of reference gene primers was used to estimate how many nucleated cells each sample contained. Sequence reads were collapsed and filtered to measure the absolute abundance of every unique TCRbeta CDR3 rearrangement. For each sample, productive Simpson clonality was calculated as the square root of Simpson's diversity index across productive rearrangements. TCRdb holds this immuneACCESS table with in-frame rearrangements only. Some clones are missing; in checked studies, unresolved V genes explain under half, and the rest has no known cause. Clone size and V and J calls were adopted from that table, with D and trimming inferred from the DNA. This sample holds under 200,000 clones; more than 70% were observed only once. Clones ranked in the top ten supply 5.6% of the sample.

The TCR comes from a middle-aged man with acute COVID-19. Recombination joined TRBV25-1 with TRBJ1-1; TRBD1 is perhaps the D gene, given 6 matching bases. The sample comprised PBMCs or T cells enriched from blood (not recorded which). CDR3 region: CASRTYRETEAFF. In nucleotide form, the sequence is TGTGCCAGCCGGACCTACAGGGAAACTGAAGCTTTCTTT.